Shown below are 10 T cell receptor beta chains from a single sample sequenced in a study of blood T cell repertoires in COVID-19. TCRdb keeps only in-frame clones here, not all; method: immunoSEQ multiplex PCR. The sample gives over 150,000 clones, around three quarters of which show up once; roughly 1.7% is in the top ten. Material: peripheral blood. These receptors all come from a man aged 80 or over with acute or convalescent COVID-19.

This clone was recorded a few times. The J gene is TRBJ2-5, the V gene TRBV11-3; TRBD2 aligns across 9 bases. The CDR3 runs to 15 residues. In germline, CDR1 is SGHNT, CDR2 YENEEA. The V and J ends lost 4 bases and 2 bases, in that order; junction bases with no gene match: 5. CDR3 protein: CASSSGTSFQETQYF. The CDR3 nucleotides are TGTGCCAGCAGCTCGGGGACTAGCTTTCAAGAGACCCAGTACTTC.

V usage is TRBV2 and J usage is TRBJ1-1, with D possibly TRBD1 on 6 matching bases. The CDR3 has 13 amino acids. Trimming left V 7 bases short and J 1 base short, with 10 bases between. CDR1 is SNHLY, CDR2 FYNNEI, per germline. The DNA of the CDR3 is TGTGCCAGCACCCTGACAGGGAACACTGAAGCTTTCTTT. Its protein product is CASTLTGNTEAFF. Combining the CDR3 with reference TRBV2 and TRBJ1-1 gives the whole variable domain EPEVTQTPSHQVTQMGQEVILRCVPISNHLYFYWYRQILGQKVEFLVSFYNNEISEKSEIFDDQFSVERPDGSNFTLKIRSTKLEDSAMYFCASTLTGNTEAFFGQGTRLTVV.

This sequence joins TRBV9 and TRBJ1-2; D call uncertain. The CDR3 sequence is 12 residues long. Germline loops: CDR1 SGDLS, CDR2 YYNGEE. The V end was cut by 5 bases, the J end by 7 bases, with 12 bases between. The CDR3 loop reads CASSSGSLGYTF. The CDR3 DNA sequence: TGTGCCAGCAGTTCCGGGAGCCTTGGCTACACCTTC. Together with reference TRBV9 and TRBJ1-2, the CDR3 gives the full variable domain: DSGVTQTPKHLITATGQRVTLRCSPRSGDLSVYWYQQSLDQGLQFLIQYYNGEERAKGNILERFSAQQFPDLHSELNLSSLELGDSALYFCASSSGSLGYTFGSGTRLTVV.

The rearrangement uses TRBV6-5 and TRBJ1-6; D is ambiguous. CDR1 is MNHEY and CDR2 is SVGAGI in the germline V gene. Trimming took off 6 bases at V and 10 bases at J, with 16 bases between the two ends. There are 14 residues in the CDR3. CDR3 coding DNA: TGTGCCAGCAGCTACGGACTGGGTGGATCACCCCTCCACTTT. It specifies CASSYGLGGSPLHF.

This chain joins TRBV5-8 and TRBJ1-5; weak D call: TRBD1 (5 bases). In germline, CDR1 is SGHTS, CDR2 YDEGEE. Trimming took off 1 base at V and 4 bases at J, with 15 bases between the two ends. The CDR3 is 16 residues long. The CDR3 DNA follows: TGTGCCAGCAGCTTGTGGGGCGGTTTTGGGAATCAGCCCCAGCATTTT. Translated: CASSLWGGFGNQPQHF.

This clone has just one count. The chain has TRBV9 and TRBJ2-1, with a possible D match to TRBD2 (6 bases). Germline CDR1 is SGDLS and CDR2 is YYNGEE. The CDR3 spans 15 residues. Trimming took 4 bases from V and 1 from J, leaving 12 bases between them. CDR3 sequence: CASSTRGISYNEQFF. The CDR3, as DNA: TGTGCCAGCAGCACACGGGGGATTTCCTACAATGAGCAGTTCTTC.

This CDR3 is CASSFTVNTEAFF. For the CDR3, the DNA is TGTGCCAGCAGCTTCACAGTCAACACTGAAGCTTTCTTT. The rearrangement links TRBV7-9 to TRBJ1-1; no clear D. Germline-derived CDR1 and CDR2 are SEHNR and FQNEAQ (reference sequence). The V end lost 3 bases, the J end lost 2 bases, and 7 bases lay between the germline ends. CDR3 size: 13 residues.

The chain uses TRBV2 and TRBJ1-5; 9 bases match TRBD1. Germline loops: CDR1 SNHLY, CDR2 FYNNEI. Unmatched junction bases numbered 2, after V lost 4 bases and J lost 7 bases. The CDR3 spans 13 residues. In nucleotides, the CDR3 is TGTGCCAGCAGTGGGACAGGGGCACAGCCCCAGCATTTT. It codes for CASSGTGAQPQHF.

The chain joins TRBV6-5 to TRBJ2-2, with 7 bases lining up with TRBD2. The CDR3 contains 15 residues. V lost 0 bases and J lost 5; bases outside the gene matches: 3. The germline V gene has CDR1 MNHEY and CDR2 SVGAGI. The CDR3 loop is CASSYSWGGTGELFF. For the CDR3, the DNA is TGTGCCAGCAGTTACTCGTGGGGGGGGACCGGGGAGCTGTTTTTT.

V is TRBV18 and J is TRBJ2-3, with 9 bases identical to TRBD2. This CDR3 contains 19 residues. Unmatched junction bases numbered 14, after V lost 3 bases and J lost 1 base. Germline V gene data show CDR1 as KGHSH and CDR2 as LQKENI. This chain's CDR3 is CASSPFAPSTSGGTDTQYF. As DNA, the CDR3 is TGTGCCAGCTCACCGTTCGCCCCCTCGACTAGCGGAGGCACAGATACGCAGTATTTT.